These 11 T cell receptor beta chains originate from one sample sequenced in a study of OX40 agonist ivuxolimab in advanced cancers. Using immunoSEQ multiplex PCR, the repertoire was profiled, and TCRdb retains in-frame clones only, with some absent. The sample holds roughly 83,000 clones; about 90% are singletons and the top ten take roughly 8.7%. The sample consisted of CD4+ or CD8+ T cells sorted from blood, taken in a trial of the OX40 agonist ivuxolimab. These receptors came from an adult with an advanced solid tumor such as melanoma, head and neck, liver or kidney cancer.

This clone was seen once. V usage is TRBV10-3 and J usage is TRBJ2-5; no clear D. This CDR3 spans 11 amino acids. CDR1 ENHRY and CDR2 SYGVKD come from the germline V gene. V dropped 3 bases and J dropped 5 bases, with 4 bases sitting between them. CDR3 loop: CAISEFETQYF. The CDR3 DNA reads TGTGCCATCAGTGAATTCGAGACCCAGTACTTC.

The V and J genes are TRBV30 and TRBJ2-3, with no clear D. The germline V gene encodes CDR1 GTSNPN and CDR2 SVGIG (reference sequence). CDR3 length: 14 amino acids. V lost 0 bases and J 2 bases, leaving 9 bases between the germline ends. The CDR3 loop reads CAWSVNELTDTQYF. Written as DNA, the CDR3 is TGTGCCTGGAGTGTCAATGAACTCACAGATACGCAGTATTTT. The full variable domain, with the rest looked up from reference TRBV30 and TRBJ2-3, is SQTIHQWPATLVQPVGSPLSLECTVEGTSNPNLYWYRQAAGRGLQLLFYSVGIGQISSEVPQNLSASRPQDRQFILSSKKLLLSDSGFYLCAWSVNELTDTQYFGPGTRLTVL.

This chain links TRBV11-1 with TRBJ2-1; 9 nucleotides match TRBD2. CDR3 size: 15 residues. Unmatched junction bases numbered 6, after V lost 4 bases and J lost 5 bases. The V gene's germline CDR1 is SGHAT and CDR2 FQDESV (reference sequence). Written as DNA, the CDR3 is TGTGCCAGCAGCTATAGCGGGAGAGGGAACAATGAGCAGTTCTTC. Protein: CASSYSGRGNNEQFF.

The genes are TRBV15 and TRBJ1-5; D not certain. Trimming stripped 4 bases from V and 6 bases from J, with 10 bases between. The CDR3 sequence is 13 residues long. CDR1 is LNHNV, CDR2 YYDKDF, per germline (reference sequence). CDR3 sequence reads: CATSKGSGQPQHF. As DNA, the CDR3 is TGTGCCACCAGCAAAGGATCAGGTCAGCCCCAGCATTTT.

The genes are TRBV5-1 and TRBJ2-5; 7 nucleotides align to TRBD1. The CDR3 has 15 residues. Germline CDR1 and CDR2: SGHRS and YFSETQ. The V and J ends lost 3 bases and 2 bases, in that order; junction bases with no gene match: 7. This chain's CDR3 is CASSYRDSLQETQYF. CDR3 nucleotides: TGCGCCAGCAGCTACCGGGACAGCCTTCAAGAGACCCAGTACTTC.

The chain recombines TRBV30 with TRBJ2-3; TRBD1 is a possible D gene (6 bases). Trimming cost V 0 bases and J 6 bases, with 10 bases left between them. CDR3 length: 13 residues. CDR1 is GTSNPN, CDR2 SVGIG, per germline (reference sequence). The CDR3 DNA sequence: TGTGCCTGGAGTGTCGGAACAGGGGATACGCAGTATTTT. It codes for CAWSVGTGDTQYF.

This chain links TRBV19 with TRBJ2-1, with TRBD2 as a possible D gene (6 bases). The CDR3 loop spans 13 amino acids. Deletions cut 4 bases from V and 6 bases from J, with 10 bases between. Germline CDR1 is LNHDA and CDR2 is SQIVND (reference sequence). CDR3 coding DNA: TGTGCCAGTAGTAAGGGGACTTTCAATGAGCAGTTCTTC. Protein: CASSKGTFNEQFF.

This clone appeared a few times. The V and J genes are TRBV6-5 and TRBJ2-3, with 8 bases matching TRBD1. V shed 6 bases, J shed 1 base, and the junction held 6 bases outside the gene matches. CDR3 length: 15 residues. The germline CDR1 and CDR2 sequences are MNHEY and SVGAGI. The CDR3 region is CASRLQGAGTDTQYF. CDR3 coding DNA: TGTGCCAGCAGGCTGCAGGGGGCTGGCACAGATACGCAGTATTTT.

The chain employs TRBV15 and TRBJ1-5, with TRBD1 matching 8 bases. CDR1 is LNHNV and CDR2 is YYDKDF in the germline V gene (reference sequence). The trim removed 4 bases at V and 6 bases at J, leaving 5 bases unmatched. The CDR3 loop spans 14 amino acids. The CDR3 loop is CATSTRTGSQPQHF. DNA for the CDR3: TGTGCCACCAGCACACGGACAGGGTCTCAGCCCCAGCATTTT. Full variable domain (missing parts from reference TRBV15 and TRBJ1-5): DAMVIQNPRYQVTQFGKPVTLSCSQTLNHNVMYWYQQKSSQAPKLLFHYYDKDFNNEADTPDNFQSRRPNTSFCFLDIRSPGLGDTAMYLCATSTRTGSQPQHFGDGTRLSIL.

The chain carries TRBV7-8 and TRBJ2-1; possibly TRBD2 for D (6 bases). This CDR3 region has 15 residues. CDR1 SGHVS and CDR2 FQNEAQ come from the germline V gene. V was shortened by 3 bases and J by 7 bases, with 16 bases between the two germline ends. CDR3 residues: CASSFPGLMGNEQFF. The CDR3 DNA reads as TGTGCCAGCAGCTTTCCGGGACTGATGGGGAATGAGCAGTTCTTC.

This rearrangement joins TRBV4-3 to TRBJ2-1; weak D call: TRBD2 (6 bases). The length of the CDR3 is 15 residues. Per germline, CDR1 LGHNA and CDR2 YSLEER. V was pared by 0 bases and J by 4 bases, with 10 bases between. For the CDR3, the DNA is TGCGCCAGCAGCCAAGATCTAGGACTATACAATGAGCAGTTCTTC. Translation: CASSQDLGLYNEQFF.